This T cell receptor (beta chain) stems from a study of patients and donors after allogeneic stem cell transplantation. The germline V gene has CDR1 LGHNT and CDR2 FRNRAP. The CDR3 has 16 amino acids. V lost 0 bases to trimming and J lost 7 bases, with 15 bases between them. TCRdb called the RT-PCR reads again in MiXCR, with one record for every CDR3 protein. Among hundreds of thousands of distinct CDR3 sequences, roughly 16% were seen once, and the ten largest hold roughly 7.2%. This clonotype was picked up a small number of times. V and J are TRBV12-5 and TRBJ1-4, with D perhaps TRBD1 (6 bases). Sequencing was done on a sample of blood, either unsorted or a sorted T cell fraction (not recorded which). This clonotype was obtained from a human donor who was either an allogeneic HSCT recipient or a stem cell or donor lymphocyte infusion donor (not recorded which). It is not recorded whose cells these are; they may come from a transplant donor. The CDR3 DNA follows: TGTGCTAGTGGTTTGGTGGCATCAGGGGCAGGTGAAAAACTGTTTTTT. This gives the protein CASGLVASGAGEKLFF.